This section outlines one T cell receptor (beta chain) sequence together with its context. What it binds is not known. The sample originates from a study of regulatory T cells in long-lasting Graves disease. This sample's time point: persistent/refractory GD, antithyroid drugs over 5 years with positive TRAb. The TCR library was made from RNA that had been extracted from PBMCs in TRIzol. Peripheral blood, roughly 8.8 milliliters of it, was drawn into EDTA tubes. Overall study results and limits: New patients shared fewer public clonotypes (around 980) than persistent patients did (2,741). Compared with new cases, persistent Graves' patients showed reduced TCR diversity. A reduction in accuracy may have resulted from the small sample size.

CDR3 size: 15 residues. The V end was cut by 6 bases, the J end by 4 bases, with 17 bases between. The germline CDR1 and CDR2 sequences are SGHTS and YDEGEE. Arm-PCR of CDR3 regions and iRepertoire HTBI primers were used to build TCR beta libraries. TCRdb re-analysed the multiplex PCR reads in MiXCR, keeping a single row per CDR3 protein. The sample carries approximately 380,000 distinct CDR3 sequences, less than 25% recorded once. The chain uses TRBV5-8 and TRBJ1-5, with D perhaps matching TRBD1 (5 bases). Sample: peripheral blood mononuclear cells (PBMCs), taken when the disease was refractory, from a patient treated with antithyroid drugs. This receptor was identified in a female donor with Graves disease. This chain's CDR3 is CASIASPGWNQPQHF. The CDR3 bases are TGTGCCAGCATCGCATCCCCAGGGTGGAATCAGCCCCAGCATTTT.